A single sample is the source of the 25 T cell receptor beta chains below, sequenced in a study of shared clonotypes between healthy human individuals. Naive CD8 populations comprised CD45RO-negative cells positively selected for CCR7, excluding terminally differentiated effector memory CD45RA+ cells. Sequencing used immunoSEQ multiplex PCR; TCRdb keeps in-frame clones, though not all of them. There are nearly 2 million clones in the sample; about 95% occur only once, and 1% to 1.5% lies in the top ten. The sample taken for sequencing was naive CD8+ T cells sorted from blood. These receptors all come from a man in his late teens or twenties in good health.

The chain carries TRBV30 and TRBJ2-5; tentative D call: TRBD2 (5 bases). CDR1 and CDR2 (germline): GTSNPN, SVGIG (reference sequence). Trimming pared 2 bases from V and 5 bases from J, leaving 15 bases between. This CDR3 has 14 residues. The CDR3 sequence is CAWSTRGRMETQYF. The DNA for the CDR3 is TGTGCCTGGAGTACACGAGGGAGAATGGAGACCCAGTACTTC.

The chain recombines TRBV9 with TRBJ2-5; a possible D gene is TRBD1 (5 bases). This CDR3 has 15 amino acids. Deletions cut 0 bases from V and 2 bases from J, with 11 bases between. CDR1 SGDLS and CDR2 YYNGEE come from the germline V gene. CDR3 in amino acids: CASSVGGADQETQYF. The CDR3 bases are TGTGCCAGCAGCGTAGGGGGCGCGGATCAAGAGACCCAGTACTTC.

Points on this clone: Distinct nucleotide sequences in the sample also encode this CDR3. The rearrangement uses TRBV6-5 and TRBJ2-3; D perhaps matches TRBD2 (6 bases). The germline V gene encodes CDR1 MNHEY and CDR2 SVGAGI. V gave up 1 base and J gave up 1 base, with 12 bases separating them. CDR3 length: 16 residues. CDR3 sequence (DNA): TGTGCCAGCAGTTACTTAGCGGAGCGGGGCACAGATACGCAGTATTTT. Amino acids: CASSYLAERGTDTQYF.

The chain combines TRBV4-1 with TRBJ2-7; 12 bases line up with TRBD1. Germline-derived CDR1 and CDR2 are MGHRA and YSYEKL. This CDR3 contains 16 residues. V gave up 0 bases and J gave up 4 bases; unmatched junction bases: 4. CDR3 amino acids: CASSQEWDRGHYEQYF. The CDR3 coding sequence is TGCGCCAGCAGCCAAGAGTGGGACAGGGGGCATTACGAGCAGTACTTC.

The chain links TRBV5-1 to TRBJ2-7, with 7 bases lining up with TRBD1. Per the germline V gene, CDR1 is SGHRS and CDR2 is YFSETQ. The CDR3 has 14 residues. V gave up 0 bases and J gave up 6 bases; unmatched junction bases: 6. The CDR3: CASSLGTGVREQYF. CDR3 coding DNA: TGCGCCAGCAGCTTGGGAACAGGGGTTCGCGAGCAGTACTTC.

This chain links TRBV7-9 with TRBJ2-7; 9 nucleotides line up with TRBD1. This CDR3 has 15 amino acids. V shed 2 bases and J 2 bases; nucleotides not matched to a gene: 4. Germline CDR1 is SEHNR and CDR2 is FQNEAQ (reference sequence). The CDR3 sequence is CASSLTRDRAYEQYF. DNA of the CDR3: TGTGCCAGCAGCTTAACTAGGGACAGGGCCTACGAGCAGTACTTC.

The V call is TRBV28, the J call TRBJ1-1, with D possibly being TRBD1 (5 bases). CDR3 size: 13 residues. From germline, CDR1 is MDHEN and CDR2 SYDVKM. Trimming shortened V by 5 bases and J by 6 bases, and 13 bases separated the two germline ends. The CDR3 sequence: CASSPSGGAEAFF. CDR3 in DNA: TGTGCCAGCAGTCCCAGTGGGGGAGCTGAAGCTTTCTTT.

The CDR3 region is CASSGVAGEYEQYF. CDR3 DNA: TGTGCCAGCAGTGGGGTAGCGGGGGAATACGAGCAGTACTTC. The chain joins TRBV2 to TRBJ2-7; 9 positions match TRBD2. Germline V gives CDR1 SNHLY, CDR2 FYNNEI. After removal of 4 bases from V and 4 bases from J, the junction contained 5 bases not matched to a gene. The CDR3 is 14 residues long.

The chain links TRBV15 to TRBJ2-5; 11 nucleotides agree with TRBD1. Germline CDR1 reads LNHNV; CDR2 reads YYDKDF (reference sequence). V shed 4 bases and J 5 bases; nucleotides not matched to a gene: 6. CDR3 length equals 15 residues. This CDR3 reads CATSKRTGGQETQYF. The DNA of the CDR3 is TGTGCCACCAGCAAAAGGACAGGGGGCCAGGAGACCCAGTACTTC.

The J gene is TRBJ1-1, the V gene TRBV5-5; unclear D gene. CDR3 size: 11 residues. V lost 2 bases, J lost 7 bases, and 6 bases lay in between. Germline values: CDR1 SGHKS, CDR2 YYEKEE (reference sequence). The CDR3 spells CASSFQVEAFF. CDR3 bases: TGTGCCAGCAGCTTCCAAGTTGAAGCTTTCTTT.

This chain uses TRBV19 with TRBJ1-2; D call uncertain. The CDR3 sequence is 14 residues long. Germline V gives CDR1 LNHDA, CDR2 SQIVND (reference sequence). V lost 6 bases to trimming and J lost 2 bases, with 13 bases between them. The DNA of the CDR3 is TGTGCCAGTAGGAGGAGGAGCCACAACTATGGCTACACCTTC. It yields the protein CASRRRSHNYGYTF.

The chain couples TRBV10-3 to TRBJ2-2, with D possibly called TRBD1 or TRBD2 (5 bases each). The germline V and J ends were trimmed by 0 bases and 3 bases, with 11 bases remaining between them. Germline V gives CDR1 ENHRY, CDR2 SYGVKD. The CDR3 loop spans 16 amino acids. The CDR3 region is CAISESGDSDTGELFF. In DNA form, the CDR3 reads TGTGCCATCAGTGAGTCGGGGGATAGCGACACCGGGGAGCTGTTTTTT.

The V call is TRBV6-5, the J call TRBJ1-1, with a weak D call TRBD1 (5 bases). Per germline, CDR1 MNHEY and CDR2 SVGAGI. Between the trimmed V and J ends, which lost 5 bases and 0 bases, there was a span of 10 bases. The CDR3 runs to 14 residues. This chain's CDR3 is CASSKTDLNTEAFF. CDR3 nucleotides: TGTGCCAGCAGTAAGACAGACTTGAACACTGAAGCTTTCTTT.

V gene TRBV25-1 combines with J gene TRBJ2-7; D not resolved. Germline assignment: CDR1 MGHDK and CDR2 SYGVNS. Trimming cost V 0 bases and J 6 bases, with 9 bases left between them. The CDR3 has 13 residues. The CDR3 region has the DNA TGTGCCAGCAGTGAATATCCGGCGTCCGAGCAGTACTTC. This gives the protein CASSEYPASEQYF.

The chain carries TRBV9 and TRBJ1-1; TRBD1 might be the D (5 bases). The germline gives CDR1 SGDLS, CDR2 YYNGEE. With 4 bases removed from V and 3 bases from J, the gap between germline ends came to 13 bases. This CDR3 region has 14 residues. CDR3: CASSPPGGHTEAFF. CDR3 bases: TGTGCCAGCAGCCCCCCCGGGGGTCACACTGAAGCTTTCTTT.

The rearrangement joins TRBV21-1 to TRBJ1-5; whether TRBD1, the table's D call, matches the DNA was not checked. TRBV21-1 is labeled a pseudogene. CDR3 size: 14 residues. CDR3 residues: CASSRVLGGQPQHF. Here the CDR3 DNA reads TGTGCCAGCAGCAGAGTTTTAGGGGGACAGCCCCAGCATTTT.

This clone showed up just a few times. DNA for the CDR3: TGTGCCAGCAGCTTTGCGTGGGACACTGAAGCTTTCTTT. This encodes CASSFAWDTEAFF. The V and J genes are TRBV11-3 and TRBJ1-1; D call uncertain. The germline V gene has CDR1 SGHNT and CDR2 YENEEA. V gave up 3 bases and J gave up 3 bases, with 8 bases separating them. The CDR3 totals 13 residues.

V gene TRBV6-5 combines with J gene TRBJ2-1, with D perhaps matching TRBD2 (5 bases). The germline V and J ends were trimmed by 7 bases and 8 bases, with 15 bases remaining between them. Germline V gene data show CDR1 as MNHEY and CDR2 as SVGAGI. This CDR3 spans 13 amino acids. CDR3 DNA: TGTGCCAGCAACCCAGAGGGTTACCATGAGCAGTTCTTC. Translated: CASNPEGYHEQFF.

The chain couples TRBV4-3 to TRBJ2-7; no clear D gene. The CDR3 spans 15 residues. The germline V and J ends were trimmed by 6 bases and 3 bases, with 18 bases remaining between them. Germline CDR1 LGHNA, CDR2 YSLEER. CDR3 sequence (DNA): TGCGCCAGCAGTGAATCGACAATGGCCGACTACGAGCAGTACTTC. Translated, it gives CASSESTMADYEQYF.

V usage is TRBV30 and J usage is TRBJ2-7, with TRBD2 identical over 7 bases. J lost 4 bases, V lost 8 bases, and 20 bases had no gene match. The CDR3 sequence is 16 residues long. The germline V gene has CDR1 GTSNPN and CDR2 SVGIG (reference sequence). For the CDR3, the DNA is TGTGCCCACTCTAGGCGGGGAGGGCTGAGGATTTACGAGCAGTACTTC. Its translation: CAHSRRGGLRIYEQYF.

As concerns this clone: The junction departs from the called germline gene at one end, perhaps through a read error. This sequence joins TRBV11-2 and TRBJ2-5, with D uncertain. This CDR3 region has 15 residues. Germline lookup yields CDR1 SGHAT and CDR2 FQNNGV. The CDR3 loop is CASSLDPAGEEAQYF. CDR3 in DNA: TGTGCCAGCAGCTTAGACCCGGCAGGCGAAGAGGCCCAGTACTTC.

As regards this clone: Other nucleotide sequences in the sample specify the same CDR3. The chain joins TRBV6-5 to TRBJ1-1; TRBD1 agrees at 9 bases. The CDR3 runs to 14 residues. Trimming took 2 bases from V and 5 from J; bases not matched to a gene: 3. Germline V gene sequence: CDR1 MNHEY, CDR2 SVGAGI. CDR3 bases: TGTGCCAGCAGTTACGGGACAGGGATAACTGAAGCTTTCTTT. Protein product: CASSYGTGITEAFF.

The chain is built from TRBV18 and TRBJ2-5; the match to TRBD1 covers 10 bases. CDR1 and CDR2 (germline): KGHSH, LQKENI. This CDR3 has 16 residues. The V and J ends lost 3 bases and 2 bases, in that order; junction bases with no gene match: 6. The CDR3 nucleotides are TGTGCCAGCTCACCTATACGACAGGGGGCTCAAGAGACCCAGTACTTC. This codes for CASSPIRQGAQETQYF. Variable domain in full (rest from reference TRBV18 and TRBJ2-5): NAGVMQNPRHLVRRRGQEARLRCSPMKGHSHVYWYRQLPEEGLKFMVYLQKENIIDESGMPKERFSAEFPKEGPSILRIQQVVRGDSAAYFCASSPIRQGAQETQYFGPGTRLLVL.

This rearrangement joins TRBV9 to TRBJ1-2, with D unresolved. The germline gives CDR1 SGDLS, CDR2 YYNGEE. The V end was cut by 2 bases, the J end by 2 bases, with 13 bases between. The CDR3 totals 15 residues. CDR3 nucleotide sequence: TGTGCCAGCAGCGTCGACGGTTCGGGGAACTATGGCTACACCTTC. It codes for CASSVDGSGNYGYTF.

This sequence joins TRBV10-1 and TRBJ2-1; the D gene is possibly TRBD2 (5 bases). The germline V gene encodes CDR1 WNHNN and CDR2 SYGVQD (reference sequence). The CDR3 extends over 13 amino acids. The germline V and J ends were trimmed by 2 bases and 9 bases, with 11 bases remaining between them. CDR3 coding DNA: TGCGCCAGCAGTGAGCCAAGCGGCGGTGAGCAGTTCTTC. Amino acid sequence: CASSEPSGGEQFF.